This TCR beta chain was obtained from a study of cytomegalovirus exposure and HLA in healthy donors. A few counts support this clone. Vbeta (60) and Jbeta (13) primers were used in the PCR. This table comes from immunoSEQ multiplex PCR, and its TCRdb copy is limited to in-frame clones, with some not included. In the table there are 140,000 to 150,000 clones, under 85% of which are singletons. Germline assignment: CDR1 SGHDT and CDR2 YYEEEE. V shed 2 bases, J shed 9 bases, and the junction held 7 bases outside the gene matches. The CDR3 consists of 13 residues. The receptor was isolated from a middle-aged woman in good health and CMV-seropositive. The gene calls are TRBV5-6 and TRBJ2-5; the match to TRBD2 covers 7 bases. Specimen: PBMCs. Written as DNA, the CDR3 is TGTGCCAGCAGCTTCCCCGGGGGGTGGGCCCAGTACTTC. This encodes CASSFPGGWAQYF.